What follows are 30 T cell receptor beta chains derived from one specimen sequenced in a study of CXCR3-negative and CXCR3-positive naive CD8 T cells. UMI-labeled TRB cDNA libraries were prepared by 5' RACE. TCRdb reprocessed the 5' RACE reads; each CDR3 protein has one entry and no DNA is given. This sample contains tens of thousands of distinct CDR3 sequences. Sequencing input: naive CXCR3- CD8+ T cells from blood. Subset meaning: CD45RO-CCR7+CD27+CD95- naive CD8+ T cells lacking CXCR3 (TNR3-). These receptor sequences come from a human donor in good health. Some clones in this sample may be carry-over from other donors' samples.

The chain employs TRBV6-9 and TRBJ2-5. The V gene's germline CDR1 is MNHGY and CDR2 SVAAGI. The CDR3 is 14 amino acids. The CDR3: CASSYGGSQETQYF.

V usage is TRBV5-1 and J usage is TRBJ2-1; TCRdb picks TRBD2, but there is no DNA to check that call. The CDR3 extends over 17 amino acids. In germline, CDR1 is SGHRS, CDR2 YFSETQ. CDR3 protein: CASSLAASGEQYNEQFF. Variable domain in full (rest from reference TRBV5-1 and TRBJ2-1): KAGVTQTPRYLIKTRGQQVTLSCSPISGHRSVSWYQQTPGQGLQFLFEYFSETQRNKGNFPGRFSGRQFSNSRSEMNVSTLELGDSALYLCASSLAASGEQYNEQFFGPGTRLTVL.

This chain connects TRBV5-1 to TRBJ2-2. The CDR3 has 13 amino acids. CDR1 is SGHRS, CDR2 YFSETQ, per germline. The CDR3 sequence: CASSPYGDGELFF.

The J gene is TRBJ2-5, the V gene TRBV7-9; without DNA, the TCRdb call of TRBD1 cannot be checked. Per the germline V gene, CDR1 is SEHNR and CDR2 is FQNEAQ (reference sequence). The CDR3 is 14 residues long. The CDR3 loop reads CASSHGGDQETQYF. Together with reference TRBV7-9 and TRBJ2-5, the CDR3 gives the full variable domain: DTGVSQNPRHKITKRGQNVTFRCDPISEHNRLYWYRQTLGQGPEFLTYFQNEAQLEKSRLLSDRFSAERPKGSFSTLEIQRTEQGDSAMYLCASSHGGDQETQYFGPGTRLLVL.

This chain joins TRBV7-9 and TRBJ2-1; TCRdb's D call, TRBD2, is unchecked because there is no DNA. Germline-derived CDR1 and CDR2 are SEHNR and FQNEAQ (reference sequence). The CDR3 contains 15 residues. CDR3 loop: CAVETSGSEYNKQFF.

The V call is TRBV25-1, the J call TRBJ2-7. CDR1 and CDR2 from the germline V gene are MGHDK and SYGVNS. There are 13 residues in the CDR3. The CDR3 here is CASSALSSNEQYF.

The gene calls are TRBV4-3 and TRBJ2-7; TCRdb names TRBD2, which stays unverified in the absence of DNA. The CDR3 has 16 residues. Germline CDR1 and CDR2: LGHNA and YSLEER. The CDR3: CASSQPGVAGFNEQYF.

The CDR3 reads CSVDKVNTEAFF. V is TRBV29-1 and J is TRBJ1-1. Germline V gene lookup returns CDR1 SQVTM and CDR2 ANQGSEA. The CDR3 sequence is 12 residues long.

V usage is TRBV4-1 and J usage is TRBJ1-1; TCRdb names TRBD1, which stays unverified in the absence of DNA. CDR3 size: 15 residues. Germline loops: CDR1 MGHRA, CDR2 YSYEKL. CDR3 sequence: CASSQDQGWDTEAFF.

This chain uses TRBV27 with TRBJ2-1. The CDR3 is 15 amino acids. Germline CDR1 and CDR2: MNHEY and SMNVEV (reference sequence). Here the CDR3 reads CASSFLPSSYNEQFF.

The chain employs TRBV11-3 and TRBJ2-3. The CDR3 spans 13 residues. Germline-derived CDR1 and CDR2 are SGHNT and YENEEA. The CDR3 is CASSLETLDTQYF. Drawing the rest from reference TRBV11-3 and TRBJ2-3, the complete variable domain is EAGVVQSPRYKIIEKKQPVAFWCNPISGHNTLYWYLQNLGQGPELLIRYENEEAVDDSQLPKDRFSAERLKGVDSTLKIQPAELGDSAVYLCASSLETLDTQYFGPGTRLTVL.

The CDR3 loop is CASSFIGGGEAFF. The chain links TRBV11-3 to TRBJ1-1. The CDR3 has 13 amino acids. The germline CDR1 and CDR2 sequences are SGHNT and YENEEA.

The genes are TRBV12-3 or TRBV12-4 and TRBJ1-4; TCRdb proposes TRBD1, but this gene call is untestable without DNA. This CDR3 has 14 residues. CDR3 loop: CASSPDRGNEKLFF.

The V gene is TRBV21-1, the J gene TRBJ2-3. TRBV21-1 is a pseudogene locus. This CDR3 comprises 15 residues. This CDR3 is CASSRRVMKADTQYF.

The CDR3 loop is CASSVGGPGANEQFF. The rearrangement joins TRBV9 to TRBJ2-1; there is no DNA to check the TCRdb D call of TRBD1. The CDR3 length is 15 residues. The germline gives CDR1 SGDLS, CDR2 YYNGEE.

The chain links TRBV10-3 to TRBJ2-7; TCRdb's assignment of TRBD2 cannot be checked, as there is no DNA. CDR3 length: 15 amino acids. CDR1 and CDR2 from the germline V gene are ENHRY and SYGVKD. CDR3 sequence: CAISEDRTSGYEQYF.

This chain connects TRBV20-1 to TRBJ2-1; TCRdb selects TRBD2, and the lack of DNA leaves this call unchecked. Germline values: CDR1 DFQATT, CDR2 SNEGSKA (reference sequence). The CDR3 runs 15 residues. The CDR3 sequence is CSASSGTSSYNEQFF.

The chain uses TRBV27 and TRBJ1-1; there is no DNA to check the TCRdb D call of TRBD1. Germline CDR1 reads MNHEY; CDR2 reads SMNVEV (reference sequence). The CDR3 has 13 amino acids. CDR3 sequence: CASSRQGDTEAFF.

The chain links TRBV28 to TRBJ2-7; TCRdb selects TRBD1, and the lack of DNA leaves this call unchecked. CDR3 size: 15 residues. Germline V gene data show CDR1 as MDHEN and CDR2 as SYDVKM. CDR3 region: CASRDIRDIAYEQYF.

The J gene is TRBJ2-7, the V gene TRBV20-1; TCRdb gives TRBD2 as the D gene, but with no DNA this cannot be confirmed. The CDR3 has 13 residues. Germline V lookup: CDR1 DFQATT, CDR2 SNEGSKA (reference sequence). The CDR3 sequence: CSVERAETYEQYF.

J is TRBJ2-1 and V is TRBV12-3 or TRBV12-4. CDR3 length: 12 amino acids. CDR3 region: CASSTALGEQFF.

This chain connects TRBV6-5 to TRBJ2-1; TCRdb returns TRBD1, unconfirmable since there is no DNA. The CDR3 is made up of 13 amino acids. Germline CDR1 is MNHEY and CDR2 is SVGAGI. The CDR3 is CASSSDRGNEQFF.

This chain uses TRBV7-9 with TRBJ1-2; TCRdb selects TRBD1, and the lack of DNA leaves this call unchecked. CDR1 SEHNR and CDR2 FQNEAQ come from the germline V gene (reference sequence). The CDR3 extends over 16 amino acids. The CDR3 here is CASSPSTGELGYGYTF.

The V and J genes are TRBV7-6 and TRBJ1-4; checking the TCRdb D call of TRBD1 is not possible without DNA. The CDR3 is 19 amino acids. Germline CDR1 is SGHVS and CDR2 is FNYEAQ. This chain's CDR3 is CASSLVRPGGFVGNEKLFF.

This chain uses TRBV29-1 with TRBJ2-1; TCRdb's D call, TRBD1, is unchecked because there is no DNA. The germline CDR1 and CDR2 sequences are SQVTM and ANQGSEA. This CDR3 spans 14 amino acids. The CDR3: CSVERAEYYNEQLF.

The J gene is TRBJ2-7, the V gene TRBV4-1. The CDR3 covers 12 residues. Per the germline V gene, CDR1 is MGHRA and CDR2 is YSYEKL. The CDR3 spells CASSSPTNEQYF.

The CDR3 loop reads CSVGGGAPRRGNQPQHF. The chain couples TRBV29-1 to TRBJ1-5. The CDR3 runs to 17 residues. The germline V gene has CDR1 SQVTM and CDR2 ANQGSEA.

V usage is TRBV29-1 and J usage is TRBJ2-2; TCRdb picks TRBD2, but there is no DNA to check that call. This CDR3 contains 13 residues. Germline V gene lookup returns CDR1 SQVTM and CDR2 ANQGSEA. Here the CDR3 reads CSVEGGEVGELFF.

The chain carries TRBV28 and TRBJ2-1. There are 16 residues in the CDR3. Looked up from germline, CDR1 is MDHEN and CDR2 is SYDVKM. CDR3: CASSLESGTPYNEQFF.

This CDR3 reads CASSLVDSNQPQHF. The chain is built from TRBV7-9 and TRBJ1-5. CDR1 is SEHNR and CDR2 is FQNEAQ in the germline V gene (reference sequence). The CDR3 consists of 14 residues.